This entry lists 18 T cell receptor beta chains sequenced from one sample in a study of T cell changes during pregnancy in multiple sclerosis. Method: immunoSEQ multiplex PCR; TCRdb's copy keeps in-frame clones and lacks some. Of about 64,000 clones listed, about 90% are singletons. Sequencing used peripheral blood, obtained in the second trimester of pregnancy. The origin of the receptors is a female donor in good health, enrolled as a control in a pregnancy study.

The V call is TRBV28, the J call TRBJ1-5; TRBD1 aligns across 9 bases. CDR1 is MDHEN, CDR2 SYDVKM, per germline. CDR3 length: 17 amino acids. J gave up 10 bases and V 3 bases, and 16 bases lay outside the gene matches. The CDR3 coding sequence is TGTGCCAGCAGTTTGGGACAGGGACCGGTCTCAACGTTTCCCCAGCATTTT. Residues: CASSLGQGPVSTFPQHF. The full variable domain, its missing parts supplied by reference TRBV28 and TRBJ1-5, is DVKVTQSSRYLVKRTGEKVFLECVQDMDHENMFWYRQDPGLGLRLIYFSYDVKMKEKGDIPEGYSVSREKKERFSLILESASTNQTSMYLCASSLGQGPVSTFPQHFGDGTRLSIL.

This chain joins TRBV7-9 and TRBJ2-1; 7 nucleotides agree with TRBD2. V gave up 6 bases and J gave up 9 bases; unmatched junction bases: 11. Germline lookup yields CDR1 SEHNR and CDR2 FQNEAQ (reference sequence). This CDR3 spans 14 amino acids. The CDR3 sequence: CASSYPATGGEQFF. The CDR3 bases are TGTGCCAGCAGTTATCCAGCGACGGGGGGTGAGCAGTTCTTC. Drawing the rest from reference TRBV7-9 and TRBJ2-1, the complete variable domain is DTGVSQNPRHKITKRGQNVTFRCDPISEHNRLYWYRQTLGQGPEFLTYFQNEAQLEKSRLLSDRFSAERPKGSFSTLEIQRTEQGDSAMYLCASSYPATGGEQFFGPGTRLTVL.

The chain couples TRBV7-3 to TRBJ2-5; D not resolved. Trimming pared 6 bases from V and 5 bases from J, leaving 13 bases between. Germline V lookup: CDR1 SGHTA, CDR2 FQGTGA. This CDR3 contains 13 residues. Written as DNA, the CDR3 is TGTGCCAGCAGTTCACCGGGTATCGAGACCCAGTACTTC. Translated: CASSSPGIETQYF. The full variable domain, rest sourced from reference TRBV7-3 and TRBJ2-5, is GAGVSQTPSNKVTEKGKYVELRCDPISGHTALYWYRQSLGQGPEFLIYFQGTGAADDSGLPNDRFFAVRPEGSVSTLKIQRTERGDSAVYLCASSSPGIETQYFGPGTRLLVL.

CDR3 amino acids: CASSFRLERNEQFF. CDR3 DNA: TGTGCCAGCAGTTTCCGACTAGAGCGCAATGAGCAGTTCTTC. The chain combines TRBV27 with TRBJ2-1, with D possibly matching TRBD2 (6 bases). Germline V gene lookup returns CDR1 MNHEY and CDR2 SMNVEV (reference sequence). CDR3 size: 14 residues. Between the trimmed V and J ends, which lost 3 bases and 6 bases, there was a span of 12 bases.

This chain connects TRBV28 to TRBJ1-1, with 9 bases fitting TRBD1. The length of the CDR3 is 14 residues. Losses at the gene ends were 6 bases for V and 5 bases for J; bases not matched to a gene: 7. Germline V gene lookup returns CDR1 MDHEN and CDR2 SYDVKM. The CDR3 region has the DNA TGTGCCAGCAGACCGGGACAGGGAAGGACTGAAGCTTTCTTT. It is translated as CASRPGQGRTEAFF.

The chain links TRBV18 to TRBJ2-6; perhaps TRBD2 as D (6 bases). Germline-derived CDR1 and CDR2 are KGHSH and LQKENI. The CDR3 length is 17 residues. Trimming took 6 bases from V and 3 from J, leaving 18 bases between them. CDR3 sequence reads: CASSINRGSYGANVLTF. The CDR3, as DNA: TGTGCCAGCTCGATCAACCGGGGGTCTTATGGGGCCAACGTCCTGACTTTC.

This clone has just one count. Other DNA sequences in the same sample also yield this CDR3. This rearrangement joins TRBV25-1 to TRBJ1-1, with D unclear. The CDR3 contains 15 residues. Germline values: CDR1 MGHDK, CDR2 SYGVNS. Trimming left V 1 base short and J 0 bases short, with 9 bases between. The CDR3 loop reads CASSELAGVNTEAFF. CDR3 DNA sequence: TGTGCCAGCAGTGAATTGGCCGGGGTGAACACTGAAGCTTTCTTT.

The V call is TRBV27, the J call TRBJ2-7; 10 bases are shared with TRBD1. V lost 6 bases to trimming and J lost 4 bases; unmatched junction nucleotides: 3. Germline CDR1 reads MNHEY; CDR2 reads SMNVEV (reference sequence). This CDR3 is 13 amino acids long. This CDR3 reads CASRGQGRYEQYF. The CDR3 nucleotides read TGTGCCAGCAGGGGACAGGGGAGGTACGAGCAGTACTTC.

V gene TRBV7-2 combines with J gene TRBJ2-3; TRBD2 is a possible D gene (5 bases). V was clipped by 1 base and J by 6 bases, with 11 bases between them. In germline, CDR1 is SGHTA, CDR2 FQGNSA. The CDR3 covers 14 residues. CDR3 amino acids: CASSLGGAVDTQYF. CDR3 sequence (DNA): TGTGCCAGCAGCTTAGGCGGAGCGGTCGATACGCAGTATTTT. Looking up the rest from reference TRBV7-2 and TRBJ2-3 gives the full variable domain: GAGVSQSPSNKVTEKGKDVELRCDPISGHTALYWYRQSLGQGLEFLIYFQGNSAPDKSGLPSDRFSAERTGGSVSTLTIQRTQQEDSAVYLCASSLGGAVDTQYFGPGTRLTVL.

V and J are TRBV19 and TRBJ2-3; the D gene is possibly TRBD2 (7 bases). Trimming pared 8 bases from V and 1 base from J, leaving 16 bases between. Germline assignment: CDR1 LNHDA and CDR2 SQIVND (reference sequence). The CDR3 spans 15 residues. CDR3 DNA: TGTGCCAGTTGGGGGGGCAGGGGAGGCACAGATACGCAGTATTTT. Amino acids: CASWGGRGGTDTQYF.

CDR3 loop: CASSRGGYLYEQYF. CDR3 coding DNA: TGTGCCAGCAGCCGGGGGGGGTATCTCTACGAGCAGTACTTC. The V and J genes are TRBV14 and TRBJ2-7; TRBD2 aligns across 7 bases. Germline V CDR1 and CDR2: SGHDN, FVKESK. This CDR3 has 14 amino acids. V trimming: 4 bases; J trimming: 3 bases; junction bases outside the gene matches: 6.

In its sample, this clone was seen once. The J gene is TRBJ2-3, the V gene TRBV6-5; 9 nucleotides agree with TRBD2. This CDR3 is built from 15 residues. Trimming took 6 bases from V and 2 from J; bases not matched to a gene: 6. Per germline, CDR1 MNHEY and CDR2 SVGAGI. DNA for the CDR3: TGTGCCAGCAGGGGACTAGCACTATACACAGATACGCAGTATTTT. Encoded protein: CASRGLALYTDTQYF.

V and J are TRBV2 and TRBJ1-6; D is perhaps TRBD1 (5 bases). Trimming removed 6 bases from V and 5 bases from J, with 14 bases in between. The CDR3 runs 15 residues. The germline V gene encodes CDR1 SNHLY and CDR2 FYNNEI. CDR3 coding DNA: TGTGCCAGCAGACGGGACTTTAGCGATAATTCACCCCTCCACTTT. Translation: CASRRDFSDNSPLHF.

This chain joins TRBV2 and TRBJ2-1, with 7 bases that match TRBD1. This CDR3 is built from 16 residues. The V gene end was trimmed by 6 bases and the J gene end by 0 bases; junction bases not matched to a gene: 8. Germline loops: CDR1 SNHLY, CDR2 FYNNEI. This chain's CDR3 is CASSADRQSSYNEQFF. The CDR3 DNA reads TGTGCCAGCAGCGCGGACAGGCAGAGCTCCTACAATGAGCAGTTCTTC.

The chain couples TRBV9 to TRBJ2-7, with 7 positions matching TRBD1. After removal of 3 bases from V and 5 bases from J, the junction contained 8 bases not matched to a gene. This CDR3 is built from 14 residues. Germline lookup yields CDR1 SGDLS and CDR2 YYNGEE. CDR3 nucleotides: TGTGCCAGCAGCGATGACAGGGTCGGTGACGAGCAGTACTTC. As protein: CASSDDRVGDEQYF. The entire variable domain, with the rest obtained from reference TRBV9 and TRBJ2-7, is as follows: DSGVTQTPKHLITATGQRVTLRCSPRSGDLSVYWYQQSLDQGLQFLIQYYNGEERAKGNILERFSAQQFPDLHSELNLSSLELGDSALYFCASSDDRVGDEQYFGPGTRLTVT.

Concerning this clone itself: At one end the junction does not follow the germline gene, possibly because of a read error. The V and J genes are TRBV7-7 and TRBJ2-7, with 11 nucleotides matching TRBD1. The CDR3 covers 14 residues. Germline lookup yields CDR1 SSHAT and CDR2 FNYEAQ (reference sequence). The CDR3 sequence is CASSLGQGDYEQYF. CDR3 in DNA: TGTGCTAGCAGCTTGGGACAGGGGGACTACGAGCAGTACTTC.

The CDR3 DNA is TGTGCCAGTAGTAACGGACAGGGGGATATTTCAGTGGCCACTGAAGCTTTCTTT. Protein: CASSNGQGDISVATEAFF. The chain links TRBV19 to TRBJ1-1, with 10 bases identical to TRBD1. Germline trimming cut 4 bases from V and 4 bases from J; bases unmatched to any gene: 15. CDR1 and CDR2 (germline): LNHDA, SQIVND (reference sequence). The CDR3 is made up of 18 amino acids.

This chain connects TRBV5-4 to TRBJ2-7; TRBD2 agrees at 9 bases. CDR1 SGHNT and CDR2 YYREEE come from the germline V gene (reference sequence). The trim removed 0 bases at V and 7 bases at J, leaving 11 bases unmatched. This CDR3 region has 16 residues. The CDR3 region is CASSLGLAGGPREQYF. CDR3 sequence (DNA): TGTGCCAGCAGCTTGGGTCTGGCGGGAGGGCCTCGAGAGCAGTACTTC.